This T cell receptor (beta chain) was obtained from a study of T cell responses to AZD1222 COVID-19 vaccine. Using immunoSEQ multiplex PCR, the repertoire was profiled, and TCRdb retains in-frame clones only, with some absent. This table holds roughly 100,000 clones, roughly 86% found once. CDR1 and CDR2 (germline): MDHEN, SYDVKM. Trimming cost V 4 bases and J 0 bases; bases outside gene matches: 7. The CDR3 contains 16 residues. Source: peripheral blood, taken 28 days after the second AZD1222 dose. The chain uses TRBV28 and TRBJ2-5; 8 bases agree with TRBD1. The TCR was taken from an adult who received the AZD1222 COVID-19 vaccine. This CDR3 is CASSSLGTGDQETQYF. CDR3 bases: TGTGCCAGCAGTTCACTTGGGACAGGTGACCAAGAGACCCAGTACTTC.